A single sample gave rise to the 4 T cell receptor beta chains below, sequenced in a study of T-cell reconstitution after alpha-beta-depleted transplantation in children. Preparation of the TCRbeta library was carried out with unique molecular identifiers. TCRdb reanalysed the PCR reads using MiXCR and keeps one entry per CDR3 protein. Of 200,000 to 250,000 distinct CDR3 sequences detected, 8.5% to 10% appear once; the ten largest clones hold over 5%. The sample in question was PBMCs from the stem cell graft donor, obtained from the stem cell graft. The source of these receptors is a human donor who donated a stem cell graft to a child with acute lymphoblastic leukemia.

This clonotype was seen only a few times. The chain couples TRBV14 to TRBJ1-1, with D unclear. The CDR3 sequence is 15 residues long. V gave up 2 bases and J gave up 3 bases, with 13 bases separating them. Germline loops: CDR1 SGHDN, CDR2 FVKESK. The CDR3 sequence is CASSQSSVLDTEAFF. Written as DNA, the CDR3 is TGTGCCAGCAGCCAAAGTAGCGTATTGGACACTGAAGCTTTCTTT.

The chain carries TRBV24-1 and TRBJ1-4; 8 bases are shared with TRBD1. Germline CDR1 and CDR2: KGHDR and SFDVKD. The CDR3 has 14 amino acids. With 12 bases clipped from V and 7 bases from J, the junction kept 12 bases outside the gene matches. The CDR3 region has the DNA TGTGCCGCAGCAAGCAGGGGGCCAGGTGAAAAACTGTTTTTT. It codes for CAAASRGPGEKLFF.

The chain couples TRBV11-2 to TRBJ1-1; D gene uncertain. With 4 bases removed from V and 8 bases from J, the gap between germline ends came to 8 bases. The CDR3 totals 11 residues. Germline V gene lookup returns CDR1 SGHAT and CDR2 FQNNGV. In nucleotides, the CDR3 is TGTGCCAGCAGCTGGGGTACCGAAGCTTTCTTT. Its translation is CASSWGTEAFF.

There are a few counts of this clonotype. The chain is built from TRBV6-1 and TRBJ2-2; a weak D match, TRBD2 (6 bases). V gave up 6 bases and J gave up 4 bases, with 15 bases separating them. Per germline, CDR1 MNHNS and CDR2 SASEGT. CDR3 length: 15 amino acids. For the CDR3, the DNA is TGTGCCAGCAGGCCAACCGGGACTCTCACCGGGGAGCTGTTTTTT. Translating gives CASRPTGTLTGELFF.